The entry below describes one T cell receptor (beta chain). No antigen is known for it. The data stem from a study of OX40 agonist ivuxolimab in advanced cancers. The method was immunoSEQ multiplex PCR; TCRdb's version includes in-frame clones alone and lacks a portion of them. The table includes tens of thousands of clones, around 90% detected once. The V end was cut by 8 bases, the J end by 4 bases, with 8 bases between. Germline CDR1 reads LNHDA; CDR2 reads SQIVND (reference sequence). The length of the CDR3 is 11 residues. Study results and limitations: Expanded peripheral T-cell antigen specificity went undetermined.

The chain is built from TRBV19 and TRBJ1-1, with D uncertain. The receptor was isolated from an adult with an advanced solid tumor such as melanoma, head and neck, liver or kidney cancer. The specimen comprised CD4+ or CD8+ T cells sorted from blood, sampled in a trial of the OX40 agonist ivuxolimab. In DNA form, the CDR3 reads TGTGCCAGTTTCTGGCGCACTGAAGCTTTCTTT. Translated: CASFWRTEAFF.